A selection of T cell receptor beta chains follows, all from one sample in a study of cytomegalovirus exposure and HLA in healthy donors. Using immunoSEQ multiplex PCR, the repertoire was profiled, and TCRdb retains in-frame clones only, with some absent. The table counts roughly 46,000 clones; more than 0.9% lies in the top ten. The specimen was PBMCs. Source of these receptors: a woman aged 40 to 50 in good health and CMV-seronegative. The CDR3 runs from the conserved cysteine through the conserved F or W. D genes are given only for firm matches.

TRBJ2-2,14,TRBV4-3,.,CASSQVTDTGELFF,TGCGCCAGCAGCCAAGTGACAGACACCGGGGAGCTGTTTTTT
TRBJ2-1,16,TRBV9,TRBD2,CASSVRGLTMVDEQFF,TGTGCCAGCAGCGTTAGGGGACTAACAATGGTCGATGAGCAGTTCTTC
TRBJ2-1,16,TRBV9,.,CASSVGITGPYNEQFF,TGTGCCAGCAGCGTAGGAATAACAGGTCCCTACAATGAGCAGTTCTTC
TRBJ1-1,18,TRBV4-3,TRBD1,CASSQEVGTGVRNTEAFF,TGCGCCAGCAGCCAAGAGGTCGGGACAGGGGTGAGGAACACTGAAGCTTTCTTT
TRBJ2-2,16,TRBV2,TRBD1,CASSERDRGPTGELFF,TGTGCCAGCAGTGAACGGGACAGGGGACCCACCGGGGAGCTGTTTTTT
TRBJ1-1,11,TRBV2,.,CASSLGTEAFF,TGTGCCAGCAGCCTCGGGACTGAAGCTTTCTTT
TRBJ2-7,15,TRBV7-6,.,CASSLVEGFIYEQYF,TGTGCCAGCAGCTTAGTCGAGGGATTTATCTACGAGCAGTACTTC
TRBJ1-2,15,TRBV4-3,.,CASSASRQVGYGYTF,TGCGCCAGCAGCGCTTCACGACAGGTGGGCTATGGCTACACCTTC
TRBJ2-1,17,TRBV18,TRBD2,CASSPGIGLAGVYEQFF,TGTGCCAGCTCACCGGGGATAGGACTAGCGGGAGTATATGAGCAGTTCTTC
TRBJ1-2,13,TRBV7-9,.,CASSPWADYGYTF,TGTGCCAGCAGCCCCTGGGCAGACTATGGCTACACCTTC
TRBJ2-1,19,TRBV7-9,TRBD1,CASSLGFGSRGTGDNEQFF,TGTGCCAGCAGCTTAGGCTTTGGATCTCGGGGGACAGGGGACAATGAGCAGTTCTTC
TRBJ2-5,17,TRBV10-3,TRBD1,CAISRQGAGSMGETQYF,TGTGCCATCAGTCGACAGGGGGCGGGAAGCATGGGAGAGACCCAGTACTTC
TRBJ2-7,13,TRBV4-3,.,CASSQVVASEQYF,TGCGCCAGCAGCCAAGTCGTAGCCTCCGAGCAGTACTTC
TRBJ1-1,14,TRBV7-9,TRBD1,CASSSTGGRAEAFF,TGTGCCAGCAGCTCGACAGGGGGCAGGGCTGAAGCTTTCTTT
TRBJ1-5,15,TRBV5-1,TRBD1,CASSPQGARNQPQHF,TGCGCCAGCAGTCCTCAGGGGGCGCGTAATCAGCCCCAGCATTTT
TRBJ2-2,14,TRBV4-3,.,CASSPFSSAGELFF,TGCGCCAGCAGCCCTTTCTCTAGCGCCGGGGAGCTGTTTTTT
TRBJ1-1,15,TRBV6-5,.,CASSLQGPKNTEAFF,TGTGCCAGCAGCCTACAGGGACCCAAGAACACTGAAGCTTTCTTT
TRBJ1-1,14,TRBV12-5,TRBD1,CASGWGQPTTEAFF,TGTGCTAGTGGTTGGGGACAGCCTACCACTGAAGCTTTCTTT
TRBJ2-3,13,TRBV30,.,CAWTPGGTDTQYF,TGTGCCTGGACCCCAGGTGGCACAGATACGCAGTATTTT
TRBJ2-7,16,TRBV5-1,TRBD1,CASSLGTGQSSYEQYF,TGCGCCAGCAGCCTCGGGACAGGGCAAAGCTCCTACGAGCAGTACTTC
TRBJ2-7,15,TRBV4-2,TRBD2,CASSASGASSYEQYF,TGTGCCAGCAGCGCCAGCGGGGCGAGCTCCTACGAGCAGTACTTC
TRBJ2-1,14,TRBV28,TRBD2,CAGGLAGAYNEQFF,TGTGCCGGCGGACTAGCGGGAGCCTACAATGAGCAGTTCTTC